These T cell receptor beta chains were read from a single sample in a study of T cells in Graves' hyperthyroidism and ophthalmopathy. TCRdb re-analysed the multiplex PCR reads in MiXCR, keeping a single row per CDR3 protein. The sample contains about 400,000 distinct CDR3 sequences, 14% to 15% of which appear only once. The sample comprised blood. The receptors stem from a man younger than 35 with Graves' ophthalmopathy. The CDR3 runs from the conserved cysteine through the conserved F or W. Each record gives: J gene, V gene, clone size, D gene, CDR3 DNA, CDR3 protein. A D gene is named only where the DNA matches it firmly. Part of the rows lack a size; the others show once, few, many or a class for expanded clones.

>TRBJ1-1|TRBV20-1|many|TRBD1
TGCAGCGATTGCGGACAGGGAGGGACTGAAGCTTTCTTT
CSDCGQGGTEAFF
>TRBJ2-3|TRBV6-4|few|-
TGTGCCAGCAGTGAGACGGACCATTCTAGCACAGATACGCAGTATTTT
CASSETDHSSTDTQYF
>TRBJ2-2|TRBV25-1|-|-
TGTGCCAGTGGAAGCGACCTTAACACCGGGGAGCTGTCTTTT
CASGSDLNTGELSF
>TRBJ1-4|TRBV7-2|many|TRBD1
TGTGCCAGCAGCTTCCGACAGGGTGATGAAAAACTGTTTTTT
CASSFRQGDEKLFF
>TRBJ1-2|TRBV15|many|-
TGTGCCACCAGCAGAAGGACGGGGCTTCCTAACTATGGCTACACCTTC
CATSRRTGLPNYGYTF
>TRBJ1-6|TRBV6-5|-|-
TGTGCCAGCAGTTACTCGACACAGAATAATTCACCCCTCCACTTT
CASSYSTQNNSPLHF
>TRBJ2-2|TRBV5-1|many|TRBD1
TGCGCCAGCAGCCGAGGGACAGAGAACACCGGGGAGCTGTTTTTT
CASSRGTENTGELFF
>TRBJ2-3|TRBV20-1|-|TRBD2
TGCAGTGCTAGGGGACTAGCTCCAGATACGCAGTATTTT
CSARGLAPDTQYF
>TRBJ2-1|TRBV7-2|many|TRBD2
TGTGCCAGCAGCATAGCGGGAGGTTCCTACAATGAGCAGTTCTTC
CASSIAGGSYNEQFF
>TRBJ2-1|TRBV2|many|-
TGTGCCAGCATAACTACCAAATCCTACAATGAGCAGTTCTTC
CASITTKSYNEQFF
>TRBJ2-2|TRBV6-4|-|TRBD1
TGTGCCAGCAGTGACCAAATACAGGGGTACGGGGAGCTGTTTTTT
CASSDQIQGYGELFF
>TRBJ2-1|TRBV20-1|many|TRBD2
TGCAGTGCTAGCCCTCACGGGACTAGCGGATACAATGAGCAGTTCTTC
CSASPHGTSGYNEQFF
>TRBJ1-6|TRBV20-1|many|TRBD1
TGCAGTGCGCCATCCGGGACAGGCTTTAATTCACCCCTCCACTTT
CSAPSGTGFNSPLHF
>TRBJ2-1|TRBV7-7|-|TRBD2
TGTGCTAGCAGCCCAGGACTAGCGGGAATGGTTGAGCAGTTCTTC
CASSPGLAGMVEQFF
>TRBJ2-5|TRBV20-1|-|-
TGCAGTGCTAGTTCGGGGGTCGGGACCCAGTACTTC
CSASSGVGTQYF
>TRBJ1-1|TRBV20-1|-|-
TGCAGTGCTAAACGGGGACGGGCGTACACTGAAGCTTTCTTT
CSAKRGRAYTEAFF